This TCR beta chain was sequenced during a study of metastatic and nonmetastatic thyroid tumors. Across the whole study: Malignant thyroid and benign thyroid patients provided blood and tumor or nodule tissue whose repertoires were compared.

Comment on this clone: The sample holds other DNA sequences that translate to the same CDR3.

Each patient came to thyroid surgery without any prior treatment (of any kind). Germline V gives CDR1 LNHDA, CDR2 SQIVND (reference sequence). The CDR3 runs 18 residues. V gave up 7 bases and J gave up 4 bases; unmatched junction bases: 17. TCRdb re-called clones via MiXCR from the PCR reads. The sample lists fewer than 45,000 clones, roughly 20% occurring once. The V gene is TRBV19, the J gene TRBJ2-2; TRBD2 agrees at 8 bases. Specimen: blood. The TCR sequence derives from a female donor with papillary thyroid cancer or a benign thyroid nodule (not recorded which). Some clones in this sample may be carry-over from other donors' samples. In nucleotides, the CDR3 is TGTGCCAGTAAGGGTGGAAGTCTGCGGGAGGTTCGCACCGGGGAGCTGTTTTTT. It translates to CASKGGSLREVRTGELFF. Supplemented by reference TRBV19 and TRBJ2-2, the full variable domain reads DGGITQSPKYLFRKEGQNVTLSCEQNLNHDAMYWYRQDPGQGLRLIYYSQIVNDFQKGDIAEGYSVSREKKESFPLTVTSAQKNPTAFYLCASKGGSLREVRTGELFFGEGSRLTVL.